A single sample gave rise to the 16 T cell receptor beta chains below, sequenced in a study of Graves' ophthalmopathy and Graves' hyperthyroidism. Amplified TCR beta CDR3 regions were obtained using RNA transcripts as template. An opening RT-PCR round employed HTBI primers and preceded a second-round multiplex PCR. Using its own MiXCR run on the multiplex PCR reads, TCRdb lists one record per CDR3 protein. The sample has about 380,000 distinct CDR3 sequences, about 16% seen once. Material for sequencing was peripheral blood. The receptors originated from a young woman with stable Graves' hyperthyroidism.

This clonotype was counted many times. The chain has TRBV11-2 and TRBJ1-2, with D perhaps matching TRBD1 (6 bases). Germline CDR1 reads SGHAT; CDR2 reads FQNNGV. This CDR3 has 16 residues. V was pared by 5 bases and J by 4 bases, with 20 bases between. The CDR3 region is CASSPVAGGGGYGYTF. CDR3 sequence (DNA): TGTGCCAGCAGCCCGGTAGCGGGGGGGGGCGGCTATGGCTACACCTTC.

This clonotype was seen a few times. The chain joins TRBV3-1 to TRBJ2-5, with 9 bases matching TRBD1. Trimming removed 4 bases from V and 4 bases from J; junction bases left unmatched: 7. This CDR3 has 15 amino acids. The germline gives CDR1 LGHDT, CDR2 YNNKEL (reference sequence). Here the CDR3 DNA reads TGTGCCAGCAGCCGGGGACAGGGCTGGGTAGAGACCCAGTACTTC. It translates to CASSRGQGWVETQYF.

This clonotype was seen many times. The chain joins TRBV6-1 to TRBJ2-2; 7 nucleotides agree with TRBD2. J lost 5 bases, V lost 0 bases, and 0 bases had no gene match. The CDR3 totals 14 residues. Per germline, CDR1 MNHNS and CDR2 SASEGT. The CDR3 DNA reads TGTGCCAGCAGTGAAGCGGGAGGGACCGGGGAGCTGTTTTTT. Protein sequence: CASSEAGGTGELFF.

This chain links TRBV3-1 with TRBJ2-2; D is uncertain. CDR1 is LGHDT and CDR2 is YNNKEL in the germline V gene (reference sequence). With 5 bases removed from V and 1 base from J, the gap between germline ends came to 8 bases. The CDR3 has 14 residues. The CDR3: CASSAILNTGELFF. The CDR3 DNA sequence: TGTGCCAGCAGCGCTATTCTGAACACCGGGGAGCTGTTTTTT.

This clonotype was detected many times. The V gene is TRBV20-1, the J gene TRBJ2-7, with 14 bases lining up with TRBD2. This CDR3 is built from 14 residues. V dropped 6 bases and J dropped 4; count of bases not matched to a gene: 5. From germline, CDR1 is DFQATT and CDR2 SNEGSKA (reference sequence). The CDR3 spells CSAVRTSGGYEQYF. The CDR3 DNA sequence: TGCAGTGCCGTACGGACTAGCGGGGGGTACGAGCAGTACTTC.

This rearrangement joins TRBV6-2 or TRBV6-3 to TRBJ1-1; D call uncertain. The CDR3 totals 17 residues. Germline lookup yields CDR1 MNHEY and CDR2 SVGEGT. V was pared by 10 bases and J by 0 bases, with 24 bases between. CDR3 amino acids: CAIRYTPSLTVNTEAFF. CDR3 DNA sequence: TGTGCCATCCGTTACACCCCTAGCCTTACGGTGAACACTGAAGCTTTCTTT.

This clonotype turned up a few times. The chain couples TRBV19 to TRBJ2-5; 13 bases are shared with TRBD2. Germline V lookup: CDR1 LNHDA, CDR2 SQIVND (reference sequence). The CDR3 contains 17 residues. V lost 3 bases, J lost 2 bases, and 6 bases stayed unmatched. The CDR3 sequence: CASSIKRTSGGQETQYF. The CDR3 nucleotides read TGTGCCAGTAGTATCAAAAGGACTAGCGGGGGACAAGAGACCCAGTACTTC.

In the case of this clonotype: The conserved final phenylalanine or tryptophan is absent from the CDR3, which likely points to a read error. The chain links TRBV6-2 or TRBV6-3 to TRBJ2-7, with D perhaps matching TRBD2 (6 bases). Germline CDR1 MNHEY, CDR2 SVGEGT. The CDR3 is made up of 20 amino acids. CDR3 protein: CAISYSNSAGTGTGLYEQYY. In DNA, the CDR3 is TGTGCCATCAGTTACTCGAATTCTGCCGGAACCGGGACTGGGCTTTACGAGCAGTACTAC.

At least ten counts were recorded for this clonotype. The V gene is TRBV6-2 or TRBV6-3, the J gene TRBJ2-2; 7 nucleotides match TRBD2. The CDR3 contains 19 residues. V gave up 2 bases and J gave up 0 bases; unmatched junction bases: 12. CDR1 is MNHEY and CDR2 is SVGEGT in the germline V gene. The DNA of the CDR3 is TGTGCCAGCAGTTACAGGTGGGGGGGGGACCCGGCGAACACCGGGGAGCTGTTTTTT. This codes for CASSYRWGGDPANTGELFF.

This clonotype was recorded at least ten times. This chain joins TRBV20-1 and TRBJ2-7; 8 nucleotides agree with TRBD2. J gave up 4 bases and V 0 bases, and 5 bases lay outside the gene matches. There are 14 residues in the CDR3. In germline, CDR1 is DFQATT, CDR2 SNEGSKA (reference sequence). CDR3 nucleotides: TGCAGTGCTAGAGATAGACAGCGGGGGTACGAGCAGTACTTC. Translated: CSARDRQRGYEQYF.

The table lists this clonotype with many counts. V gene TRBV2 combines with J gene TRBJ1-2; D is possibly TRBD1 (5 bases). The CDR3 is made up of 15 amino acids. CDR1 is SNHLY and CDR2 is FYNNEI in the germline V gene. The V and J ends lost 4 bases and 0 bases respectively, with 12 bases between them. DNA for the CDR3: TGTGCCAGCAGTGGGGTGAGGGGCCCTAACTATGGCTACACCTTC. Protein: CASSGVRGPNYGYTF.

This clonotype was observed many times. This chain uses TRBV19 with TRBJ1-5; no firm D call. Trimming stripped 6 bases from V and 4 bases from J, with 13 bases between. This CDR3 region has 14 residues. Per the germline V gene, CDR1 is LNHDA and CDR2 is SQIVND (reference sequence). The CDR3 DNA follows: TGTGCCAGTAGCCCGATGGGTAGGAATCAGCCCCAGCATTTT. Residues: CASSPMGRNQPQHF.

The CDR3, as DNA: TGTGCCAGCAGCCAAGCAGGGTCTCCTGGAGGGACCCAGCATTTT. As protein: CASSQAGSPGGTQHF. This chain joins TRBV4-2 and TRBJ1-5; possibly TRBD1 for D (5 bases). Germline CDR1 reads LGHNA; CDR2 reads YNFKEQ. Trimming removed 1 base at V and 11 bases at J, with 18 bases between. The CDR3 covers 15 residues.

This clonotype has ten or more counts. The chain carries TRBV2 and TRBJ2-7; TRBD2 matches at 8 bases. The CDR3 totals 13 residues. V shed 6 bases and J 6 bases; nucleotides not matched to a gene: 7. The V gene's germline CDR1 is SNHLY and CDR2 FYNNEI. Written as DNA, the CDR3 is TGTGCCAGCAGGGTTAGCGGGGTTTTCGAGCAGTACTTC. It is translated as CASRVSGVFEQYF.

The V gene is TRBV5-1, the J gene TRBJ2-2, with 11 bases identical to TRBD2. The CDR3 extends over 18 amino acids. The junction had 8 bases not matched to a gene; V was cut back by 4 bases and J by 0 bases. Germline CDR1 is SGHRS and CDR2 is YFSETQ. The CDR3 DNA reads TGCGCCAGCAGCCTTAGGCTAGCGGGGGGCGCGAACACCGGGGAGCTGTTTTTT. Translating gives CASSLRLAGGANTGELFF.

The chain joins TRBV2 to TRBJ1-1; 8 bases are a match to TRBD1. The CDR3 has 14 amino acids. CDR1 SNHLY and CDR2 FYNNEI come from the germline V gene. The V gene end was trimmed by 7 bases and the J gene end by 0 bases; junction bases not matched to a gene: 4. The CDR3 here is CASNHRGVNTEAFF. Written as DNA, the CDR3 is TGTGCCAGCAACCACAGGGGGGTGAACACTGAAGCTTTCTTT. Full variable domain (outside the CDR3, taken from reference TRBV2 and TRBJ1-1): EPEVTQTPSHQVTQMGQEVILRCVPISNHLYFYWYRQILGQKVEFLVSFYNNEISEKSEIFDDQFSVERPDGSNFTLKIRSTKLEDSAMYFCASNHRGVNTEAFFGQGTRLTVV.